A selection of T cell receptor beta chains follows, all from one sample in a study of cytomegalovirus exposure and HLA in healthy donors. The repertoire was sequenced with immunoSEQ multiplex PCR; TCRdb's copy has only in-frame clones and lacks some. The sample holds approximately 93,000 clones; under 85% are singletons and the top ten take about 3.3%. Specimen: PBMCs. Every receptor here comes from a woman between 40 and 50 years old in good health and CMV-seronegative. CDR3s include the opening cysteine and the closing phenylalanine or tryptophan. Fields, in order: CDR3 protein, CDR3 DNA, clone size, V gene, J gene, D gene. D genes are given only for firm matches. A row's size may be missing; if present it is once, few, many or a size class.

CDR3 protein: CASSPRDSPFPYEQYF
CDR3 DNA: TGTGCCAGCAGCCCAAGGGACAGCCCTTTTCCCTACGAGCAGTACTTC
clone size: many
V gene: TRBV7-2
J gene: TRBJ2-7
D gene: TRBD1

CDR3 protein: CASSLVSHRYNEQFF
CDR3 DNA: TGCGCCAGCAGCTTGGTGTCACACCGATACAATGAGCAGTTCTTC
clone size: .
V gene: TRBV5-1
J gene: TRBJ2-1
D gene: .

CDR3 protein: CASSLSLSPGNTIYF
CDR3 DNA: TGTGCCAGCAGCTTGTCTCTGTCCCCTGGAAACACCATATATTTT
clone size: .
V gene: TRBV5-5
J gene: TRBJ1-3
D gene: .

CDR3 protein: CASSLTPHPSDEQYF
CDR3 DNA: TGTGCCAGCAGCCTTACGCCCCACCCCAGCGACGAGCAGTACTTC
clone size: .
V gene: TRBV11-3
J gene: TRBJ2-7
D gene: .

CDR3 protein: CAWSGLAGLIPRTQYF
CDR3 DNA: TGTGCCTGGAGCGGGCTAGCGGGGCTTATACCTCGTACGCAGTATTTT
clone size: .
V gene: TRBV30
J gene: TRBJ2-3
D gene: TRBD2

CDR3 protein: CASSRGTGGFSGTGEQYF
CDR3 DNA: TGTGCCAGCAGCCGAGGGACAGGGGGATTTAGCGGGACGGGCGAGCAGTACTTC
clone size: .
V gene: TRBV28
J gene: TRBJ2-7
D gene: TRBD1

CDR3 protein: CASSLGLGAGELFF
CDR3 DNA: TGCGCCAGCAGCTTGGGTCTTGGGGCTGGGGAGCTGTTTTTT
clone size: .
V gene: TRBV5-1
J gene: TRBJ2-2
D gene: .

CDR3 protein: CASIPGPGRDQPQHF
CDR3 DNA: TGTGCCAGTATACCCGGGCCTGGCAGGGATCAGCCCCAGCATTTT
clone size: .
V gene: TRBV19
J gene: TRBJ1-5
D gene: .

CDR3 protein: CASSTTSGEQETQYF
CDR3 DNA: TGTGCCAGCAGCACGACTAGCGGGGAACAAGAGACCCAGTACTTC
clone size: .
V gene: TRBV25-1
J gene: TRBJ2-5
D gene: TRBD2

CDR3 protein: CASSQPGFGNTIYF
CDR3 DNA: TGTGCCAGCAGTCAACCGGGATTTGGAAACACCATATATTTT
clone size: .
V gene: TRBV7-9
J gene: TRBJ1-3
D gene: .

CDR3 protein: CSARQGDEKLFF
CDR3 DNA: TGCAGCGCCCGACAGGGAGATGAAAAACTGTTTTTT
clone size: .
V gene: TRBV29-1
J gene: TRBJ1-4
D gene: TRBD1

CDR3 protein: CASSPGVIQYF
CDR3 DNA: TGTGCCAGCAGCCCGGGAGTTATTCAGTACTTC
clone size: .
V gene: TRBV11-2
J gene: TRBJ2-4
D gene: .

CDR3 protein: CASSLVAGGGGRQFF
CDR3 DNA: TGCGCCAGCAGCTTGGTGGCGGGAGGCGGCGGCCGGCAGTTCTTC
clone size: .
V gene: TRBV5-1
J gene: TRBJ2-1
D gene: TRBD2

CDR3 protein: CASSLVAGNNEQFF
CDR3 DNA: TGCGCCAGCAGCTTGGTGGCGGGAAACAATGAGCAGTTCTTC
clone size: .
V gene: TRBV5-1
J gene: TRBJ2-1
D gene: .

CDR3 protein: CASSRGNEQFF
CDR3 DNA: TGTGCCAGCAGTAGGGGTAATGAGCAGTTCTTC
clone size: .
V gene: TRBV6-5
J gene: TRBJ2-1
D gene: .

CDR3 protein: CASSTGQFSNQPQHF
CDR3 DNA: TGTGCCAGCAGTACAGGACAGTTTAGCAATCAGCCCCAGCATTTT
clone size: .
V gene: TRBV27
J gene: TRBJ1-5
D gene: .

CDR3 protein: CASSLVGGNEQFF
CDR3 DNA: TGTGCCAGCAGCTTGGTAGGGGGCAATGAGCAGTTCTTC
clone size: .
V gene: TRBV5-6
J gene: TRBJ2-1
D gene: .

CDR3 protein: CASGQGGTGELFF
CDR3 DNA: TGTGCCAGTGGACAGGGTGGCACCGGGGAGCTGTTTTTT
clone size: .
V gene: TRBV11-2
J gene: TRBJ2-2
D gene: TRBD1

CDR3 protein: CASSLGTAQPQHF
CDR3 DNA: TGTGCCAGCAGCTTAGGGACAGCTCAGCCCCAGCATTTT
clone size: .
V gene: TRBV7-2
J gene: TRBJ1-5
D gene: .

CDR3 protein: CASSSSSGLLNTIYF
CDR3 DNA: TGTGCCAGCAGCTCGTCCTCGGGACTCCTAAACACCATATATTTT
clone size: .
V gene: TRBV7-9
J gene: TRBJ1-3
D gene: .

CDR3 protein: CASSWDRELTDTQYF
CDR3 DNA: TGTGCCAGCAGCTGGGACAGGGAGCTCACAGATACGCAGTATTTT
clone size: few
V gene: TRBV5-4
J gene: TRBJ2-3
D gene: TRBD1

CDR3 protein: CSVSPARDSQGSGGETQYF
CDR3 DNA: TGCAGCGTTTCTCCCGCCCGGGACTCCCAAGGATCCGGCGGCGAGACCCAGTACTTC
clone size: .
V gene: TRBV29-1
J gene: TRBJ2-5
D gene: .

CDR3 protein: CSAYNEKLFF
CDR3 DNA: TGCAGTGCCTATAATGAAAAACTGTTTTTT
clone size: .
V gene: TRBV20-1
J gene: TRBJ1-4
D gene: .

CDR3 protein: CASSVYGTSGWSSYNEQFF
CDR3 DNA: TGTGCCAGCAGCGTTTACGGGACTAGCGGTTGGTCCAGCTACAATGAGCAGTTCTTC
clone size: .
V gene: TRBV9
J gene: TRBJ2-1
D gene: TRBD2

CDR3 protein: CSSSLDRIAYRSTDTQYF
CDR3 DNA: TGTTCCAGCAGCTTAGATCGAATAGCATATCGTAGCACAGATACGCAGTATTTT
clone size: .
V gene: TRBV7-9
J gene: TRBJ2-3
D gene: .

CDR3 protein: CASSRHPGQSGTYGYTF
CDR3 DNA: TGTGCCAGCAGTCGCCACCCGGGACAGTCGGGGACCTATGGCTACACCTTC
clone size: .
V gene: TRBV27
J gene: TRBJ1-2
D gene: TRBD1

CDR3 protein: CASSFNRGGYTF
CDR3 DNA: TGTGCCAGCAGTTTTAACAGGGGAGGCTACACCTTC
clone size: .
V gene: TRBV7-9
J gene: TRBJ1-2
D gene: TRBD1

CDR3 protein: CASSWDSGRSPLHF
CDR3 DNA: TGTGCCAGTAGTTGGGACTCGGGGCGTTCACCCCTCCACTTT
clone size: .
V gene: TRBV19
J gene: TRBJ1-6
D gene: .

CDR3 protein: CASSKGQGATNEKLFF
CDR3 DNA: TGTGCCAGCAGCAAAGGACAGGGAGCAACTAATGAAAAACTGTTTTTT
clone size: .
V gene: TRBV5-5
J gene: TRBJ1-4
D gene: TRBD1

CDR3 protein: CASSLALGGGTDTQYF
CDR3 DNA: TGCGCCAGCAGCTTGGCCCTGGGAGGAGGCACAGATACGCAGTATTTT
clone size: .
V gene: TRBV5-1
J gene: TRBJ2-3
D gene: .

CDR3 protein: CASSQDGPGLLSYEQYF
CDR3 DNA: TGCGCCAGCAGCCAAGATGGTCCGGGACTACTCTCCTACGAGCAGTACTTC
clone size: .
V gene: TRBV4-1
J gene: TRBJ2-7
D gene: TRBD2

CDR3 protein: CASSSPGQGGHEQYF
CDR3 DNA: TGTGCCAGCTCATCGCCGGGACAGGGGGGACACGAGCAGTACTTC
clone size: .
V gene: TRBV18
J gene: TRBJ2-7
D gene: TRBD1

CDR3 protein: CASSLQNPGNTIYF
CDR3 DNA: TGTGCCAGCAGCTTACAGAATCCCGGAAACACCATATATTTT
clone size: few
V gene: TRBV7-9
J gene: TRBJ1-3
D gene: .

CDR3 protein: CAYRSGVGNQPQHF
CDR3 DNA: TGTGCCTACCGGTCAGGGGTGGGCAATCAGCCCCAGCATTTT
clone size: .
V gene: TRBV28
J gene: TRBJ1-5
D gene: .

CDR3 protein: CAITLGHTNTEAFF
CDR3 DNA: TGTGCCATCACCTTGGGACATACGAACACTGAAGCTTTCTTT
clone size: few
V gene: TRBV10-3
J gene: TRBJ1-1
D gene: .